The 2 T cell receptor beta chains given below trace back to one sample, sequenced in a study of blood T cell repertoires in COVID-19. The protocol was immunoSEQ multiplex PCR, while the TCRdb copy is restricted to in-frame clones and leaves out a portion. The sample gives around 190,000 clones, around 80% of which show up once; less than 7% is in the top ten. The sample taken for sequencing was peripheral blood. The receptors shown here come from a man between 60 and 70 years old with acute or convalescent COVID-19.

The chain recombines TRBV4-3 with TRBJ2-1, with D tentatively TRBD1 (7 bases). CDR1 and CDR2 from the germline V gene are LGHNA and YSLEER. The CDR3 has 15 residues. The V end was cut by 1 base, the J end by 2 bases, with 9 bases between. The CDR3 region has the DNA TGCGCCAGCAGCCAAGGGAGGGGGCCCTACAATGAGCAGTTCTTC. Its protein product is CASSQGRGPYNEQFF.

Here the CDR3 reads CASSRIQGAAKQPQHF. The DNA of the CDR3 is TGTGCCAGCAGCCGTATACAGGGGGCAGCAAAACAGCCCCAGCATTTT. The chain recombines TRBV6-2 or TRBV6-3 with TRBJ1-5; 9 nucleotides agree with TRBD1. V was pared by 6 bases and J by 7 bases, with 13 bases of the junction left unmatched. The V gene's germline CDR1 is MNHEY and CDR2 SVGEGT. The CDR3 is 16 residues long.